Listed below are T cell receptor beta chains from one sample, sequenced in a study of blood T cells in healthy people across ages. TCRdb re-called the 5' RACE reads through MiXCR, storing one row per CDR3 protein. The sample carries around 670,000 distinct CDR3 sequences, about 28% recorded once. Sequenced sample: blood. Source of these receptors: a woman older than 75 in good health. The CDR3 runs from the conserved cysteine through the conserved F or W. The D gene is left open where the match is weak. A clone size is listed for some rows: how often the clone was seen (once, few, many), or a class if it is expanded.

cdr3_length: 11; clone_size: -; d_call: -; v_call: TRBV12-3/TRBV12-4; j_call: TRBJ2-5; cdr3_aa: CANSLAETQYF; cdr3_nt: TGTGCCAACAGTTTAGCAGAGACCCAGTACTTC
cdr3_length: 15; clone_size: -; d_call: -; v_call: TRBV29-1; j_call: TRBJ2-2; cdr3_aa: CSVEDLGGRSGELFF; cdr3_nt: TGCAGCGTTGAAGATCTGGGGGGGCGGAGCGGGGAGCTGTTTTTT
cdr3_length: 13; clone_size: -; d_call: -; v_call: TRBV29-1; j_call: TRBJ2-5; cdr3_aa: CSVETGQGETQYF; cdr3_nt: TGCAGCGTTGAAACGGGGCAGGGGGAGACCCAGTACTTC
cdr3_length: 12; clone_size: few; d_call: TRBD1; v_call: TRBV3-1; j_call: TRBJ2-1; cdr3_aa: CASSQDPGQEVF; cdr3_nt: TGTGCCAGCAGCCAAGATCCGGGACAGGAGGTCTTC
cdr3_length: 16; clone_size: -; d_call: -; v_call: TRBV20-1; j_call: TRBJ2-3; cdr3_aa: CSARPGRGSFQDTQYF; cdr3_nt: TGCAGTGCTAGACCGGGCAGGGGTTCTTTCCAAGATACGCAGTATTTT
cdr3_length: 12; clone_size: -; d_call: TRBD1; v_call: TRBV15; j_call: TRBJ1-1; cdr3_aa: CATRTGGTEAFF; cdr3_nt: TGTGCCACTAGGACAGGGGGCACTGAAGCTTTCTTT
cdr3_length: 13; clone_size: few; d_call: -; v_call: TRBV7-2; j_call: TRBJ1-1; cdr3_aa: CASSLHQDTEAFF; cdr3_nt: TGTGCCAGCAGTTTACACCAGGACACTGAAGCTTTCTTT
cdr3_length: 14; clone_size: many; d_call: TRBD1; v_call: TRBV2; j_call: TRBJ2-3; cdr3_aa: CASRIGTGGDTQYF; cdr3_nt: TGTGCCAGCAGGATCGGGACAGGTGGAGATACGCAGTATTTT
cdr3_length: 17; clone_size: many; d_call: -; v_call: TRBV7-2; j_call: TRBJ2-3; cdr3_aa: CASSLSGRAISTDTQYF; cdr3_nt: TGTGCCAGCAGCTTATCCGGGCGGGCGATTAGCACAGATACGCAGTATTTT
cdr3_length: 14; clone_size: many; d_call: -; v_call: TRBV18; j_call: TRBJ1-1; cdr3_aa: CASSLDRSNTEAFF; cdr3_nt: TGTGCCAGCTCACTGGACCGATCGAACACTGAAGCTTTCTTT
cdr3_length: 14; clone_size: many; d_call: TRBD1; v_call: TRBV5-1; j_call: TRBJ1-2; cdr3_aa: CASSLGGQKFGYTF; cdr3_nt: TGCGCCAGCAGCTTGGGGGGACAGAAGTTCGGCTACACCTTC
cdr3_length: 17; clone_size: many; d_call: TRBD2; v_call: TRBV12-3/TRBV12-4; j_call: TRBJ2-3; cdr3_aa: CASSSDGTRGATDTQYF; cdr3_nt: TGTGCCAGCAGTTCCGACGGGACTAGAGGGGCCACAGATACGCAGTATTTT
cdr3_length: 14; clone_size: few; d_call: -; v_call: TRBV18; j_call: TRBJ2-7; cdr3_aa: CASSPPSGTYEQYF; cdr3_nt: TGTGCCAGCTCACCACCTTCAGGGACCTACGAGCAGTACTTC
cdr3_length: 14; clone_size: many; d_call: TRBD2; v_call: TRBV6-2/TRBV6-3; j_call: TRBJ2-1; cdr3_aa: CASSRLAGGPFMFF; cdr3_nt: TGTGCCAGCAGTCGACTAGCGGGGGGGCCCTTTATGTTCTTC
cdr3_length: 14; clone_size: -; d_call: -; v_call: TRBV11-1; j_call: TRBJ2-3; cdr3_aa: CASSSPGSTDTQYF; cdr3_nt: TGTGCCAGCAGCTCACCCGGAAGCACAGATACGCAGTATTTT
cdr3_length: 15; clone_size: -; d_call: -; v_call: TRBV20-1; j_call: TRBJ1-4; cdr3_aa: CSATHPQHTNEKLFF; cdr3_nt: TGCAGTGCTACCCATCCACAACATACTAATGAAAAACTGTTTTTT
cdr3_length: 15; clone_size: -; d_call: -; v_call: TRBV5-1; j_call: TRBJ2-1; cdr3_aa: CASSHGRSSYNEQFF; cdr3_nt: TGCGCCAGCAGCCACGGGAGAAGCTCCTACAATGAGCAGTTCTTC
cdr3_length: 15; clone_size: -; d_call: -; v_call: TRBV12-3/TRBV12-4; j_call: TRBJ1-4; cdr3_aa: CTSSDLTGNNEKLFF; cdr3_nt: TGTACCAGCAGCGATCTCACAGGGAATAATGAAAAACTGTTTTTT
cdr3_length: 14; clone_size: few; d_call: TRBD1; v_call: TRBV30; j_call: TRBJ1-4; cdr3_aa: CAWNSDRGNEKLFF; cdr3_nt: TGTGCCTGGAACTCGGACAGGGGGAATGAAAAACTGTTTTTT
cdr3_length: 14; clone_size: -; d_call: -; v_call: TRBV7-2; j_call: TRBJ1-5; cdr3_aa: CASSLKDGNQPQHF; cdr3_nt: TGTGCCAGCAGCTTAAAGGACGGCAATCAGCCCCAGCATTTT